What follows are 25 T cell receptor beta chains derived from one specimen sequenced in a study of response to subunit inactivated influenza vaccine. A single record per CDR3 protein comes from TCRdb applying MiXCR to the RT-PCR reads. The data contain approximately 290,000 distinct CDR3 sequences, roughly 22% of them singletons. Specimen: PBMCs from blood, collected around 22 months after vaccination. The receptors stem from a man between 50 and 75 years old who received an inactivated influenza vaccine.

The CDR3 here is CASSQDPRQGLHF. DNA of the CDR3: TGCGCCAGCAGCCAAGATCCCAGACAGGGACTACATTTT. The chain employs TRBV4-3 and TRBJ1-5, with 7 bases lining up with TRBD1. Germline CDR1 LGHNA, CDR2 YSLEER. CDR3 length: 13 residues. The junction had 9 bases not matched to a gene; V was cut back by 0 bases and J by 16 bases.

In its sample, this clonotype was seen a few times. J is TRBJ2-7 and V is TRBV10-3, with 10 bases matching TRBD1. J lost 0 bases, V lost 5 bases, and 4 bases had no gene match. The CDR3 has 15 residues. The germline V gene encodes CDR1 ENHRY and CDR2 SYGVKD. In DNA, the CDR3 is TGTGCCATCAGTCCCCGGGACAGGGGCTCCTACGAGCAGTACTTC. Its translation is CAISPRDRGSYEQYF.

The chain links TRBV6-1 to TRBJ1-5; 10 bases map to TRBD1. The CDR3 consists of 14 residues. Unmatched junction bases numbered 10, after V lost 11 bases and J lost 6 bases. Germline V gives CDR1 MNHNS, CDR2 SASEGT. Here the CDR3 reads CAARQGAGGQPQHF. In DNA form, the CDR3 reads TGTGCCGCAAGACAGGGGGCTGGAGGTCAGCCCCAGCATTTT.

This clonotype was seen a handful of times. The gene calls are TRBV5-1 and TRBJ1-4; D unclear. The germline V and J ends were trimmed by 0 bases and 7 bases, with 10 bases remaining between them. Per the germline V gene, CDR1 is SGHRS and CDR2 is YFSETQ. CDR3 size: 14 residues. DNA for the CDR3: TGCGCCAGCAGCTTGGACCAAGTAGGTGAAAAACTGTTTTTT. Amino acid sequence: CASSLDQVGEKLFF.

A few counts support this clonotype. CDR3: CASSYQPGEKLFF. CDR3 nucleotide sequence: TGTGCCAGCAGCTACCAGCCGGGTGAAAAACTGTTTTTT. The gene calls are TRBV7-9 and TRBJ1-4; D unresolved. V was clipped by 4 bases and J by 7 bases, with 10 bases between them. The V gene's germline CDR1 is SEHNR and CDR2 FQNEAQ (reference sequence). This CDR3 has 13 residues.

The sample holds many counts of this clonotype. The chain uses TRBV20-1 and TRBJ1-1; D unclear. This CDR3 has 16 residues. Per germline, CDR1 DFQATT and CDR2 SNEGSKA (reference sequence). V dropped 1 base and J dropped 3 bases, with 18 bases sitting between them. Here the CDR3 DNA reads TGCAGTGCTAGAGTCTTCCGGCCGACCCTCGACACTGAAGCTTTCTTT. Translation: CSARVFRPTLDTEAFF.

The table lists this clonotype with a few counts. The chain couples TRBV4-1 to TRBJ2-5; D may be TRBD2 (6 bases). V lost 1 base and J lost 3, with 12 bases in between. This CDR3 has 15 residues. Germline V gene data show CDR1 as MGHRA and CDR2 as YSYEKL. CDR3 sequence (DNA): TGCGCCAGCAGCCAAGGAGCGGGTCGGGAAGAGACCCAGTACTTC. It is translated as CASSQGAGREETQYF.

This chain joins TRBV29-1 and TRBJ1-1; tentative D call: TRBD1 (6 bases). The germline CDR1 and CDR2 sequences are SQVTM and ANQGSEA. This CDR3 is 15 amino acids long. The CDR3 sequence: CSASFAGGMNTEAFF. The CDR3 DNA sequence: TGCAGTGCATCATTTGCGGGGGGCATGAACACTGAAGCTTTCTTT.

The J gene is TRBJ2-3, the V gene TRBV12-3 or TRBV12-4; D not resolved. Trimming removed 5 bases at V and 9 bases at J, with 12 bases between. The CDR3 is 12 residues long. The CDR3 sequence is CASSPLVGTQYF. DNA for the CDR3: TGTGCCAGCAGTCCCCTGGTTGGCACGCAGTATTTT.

The V call is TRBV19, the J call TRBJ2-3, with D unclear. Germline V gene lookup returns CDR1 LNHDA and CDR2 SQIVND (reference sequence). V shed 7 bases and J shed 2 bases, with 10 bases lying between them. The CDR3 extends over 13 amino acids. CDR3 sequence: CASKHQSTDTQYF. The CDR3 DNA follows: TGTGCCAGTAAGCACCAGTCCACAGATACGCAGTATTTT. Variable domain in full (rest from reference TRBV19 and TRBJ2-3): DGGITQSPKYLFRKEGQNVTLSCEQNLNHDAMYWYRQDPGQGLRLIYYSQIVNDFQKGDIAEGYSVSREKKESFPLTVTSAQKNPTAFYLCASKHQSTDTQYFGPGTRLTVL.

This clonotype was seen only a few times. This sequence joins TRBV20-1 and TRBJ1-5; 10 bases map to TRBD1. The junction had 9 bases not matched to a gene; V was cut back by 5 bases and J by 5 bases. This CDR3 has 15 amino acids. Germline V gives CDR1 DFQATT, CDR2 SNEGSKA (reference sequence). Here the CDR3 DNA reads TGCAGTGCTCTCACCCGGACAGGGGGGTATCAGCCCCAGCATTTT. Residues: CSALTRTGGYQPQHF.

In DNA, the CDR3 is TGCGCCAGCAGCCAAGATTATTACGGGACAAACTATGGCTACACCTTC. It specifies CASSQDYYGTNYGYTF. V gene TRBV4-3 combines with J gene TRBJ1-2; possible D gene TRBD1, 6 bases. CDR3 size: 16 residues. Trimming took 0 bases from V and 2 from J, leaving 13 bases between them. The V gene's germline CDR1 is LGHNA and CDR2 YSLEER.

This clonotype was found a few times. The chain joins TRBV20-1 to TRBJ1-2, with TRBD1 matching over 9 bases. The V and J ends lost 5 bases and 5 bases, in that order; junction bases with no gene match: 3. The length of the CDR3 is 12 residues. Germline values: CDR1 DFQATT, CDR2 SNEGSKA (reference sequence). The CDR3 sequence is CSAAGQGYGYTF. The CDR3, as DNA: TGCAGTGCTGCGGGACAGGGTTATGGCTACACCTTC.

This chain links TRBV12-3 or TRBV12-4 with TRBJ2-7, with 8 bases matching TRBD1. V lost 5 bases to trimming and J lost 2 bases; unmatched junction nucleotides: 5. This CDR3 is 14 amino acids long. CDR3: CASSRTGTPYEQYF. CDR3 in DNA: TGTGCCAGCAGTCGGACAGGGACCCCCTACGAGCAGTACTTC.

In DNA form, the CDR3 reads TGTGCCATCAGGAGACAGGATTTGGCTGAAGCTTTCTTT. Its protein product is CAIRRQDLAEAFF. The gene calls are TRBV10-3 and TRBJ1-1; a weak D match, TRBD1 (6 bases). The germline CDR1 and CDR2 sequences are ENHRY and SYGVKD. V dropped 6 bases and J dropped 6 bases, with 14 bases sitting between them. The CDR3 runs to 13 residues.

The rearrangement joins TRBV4-1 to TRBJ1-1, with D possibly being TRBD1 (5 bases). The CDR3 extends over 17 amino acids. Germline-derived CDR1 and CDR2 are MGHRA and YSYEKL. Trimming cost V 5 bases and J 0 bases, with 19 bases left between them. Here the CDR3 DNA reads TGCGCCAGCAGCAGGGGAACATCCGAGTGGATGAACACTGAAGCTTTCTTT. It yields the protein CASSRGTSEWMNTEAFF.

This clonotype was observed many times. V and J are TRBV12-3 or TRBV12-4 and TRBJ1-1; TRBD1 might be the D (5 bases). This CDR3 has 12 amino acids. Trimming took 7 bases from V and 8 from J, leaving 14 bases between them. CDR3 region: CASTMRDGEAFF. The CDR3 nucleotides read TGTGCCAGCACCATGCGGGACGGGGAAGCTTTCTTT.

This CDR3 reads CASGLDGSQSEQYF. DNA of the CDR3: TGTGCTAGTGGTTTGGACGGATCACAGTCCGAGCAGTACTTC. The rearrangement joins TRBV12-5 to TRBJ2-7; D not resolved. The V gene lost 1 base and the J gene lost 6 bases, with 13 bases spanning the gap. Germline V gene data show CDR1 as LGHNT and CDR2 as FRNRAP. The CDR3 extends over 14 amino acids.

This clonotype was seen a few times. The chain joins TRBV4-3 to TRBJ1-6; D may be TRBD1 (5 bases). Trimming stripped 3 bases from V and 7 bases from J, with 13 bases between. The CDR3 is 15 residues long. The germline V gene encodes CDR1 LGHNA and CDR2 YSLEER. The CDR3: CASSHPSGANSPLHF. In nucleotides, the CDR3 is TGCGCCAGCAGCCACCCCAGCGGGGCCAATTCACCCCTCCACTTT.

V gene TRBV4-2 combines with J gene TRBJ1-2; D is perhaps TRBD1 (6 bases). There are 15 residues in the CDR3. CDR1 and CDR2 (germline): LGHNA, YNFKEQ. V was shortened by 1 base and J by 8 bases, with 17 bases between the two germline ends. CDR3 nucleotide sequence: TGTGCCAGCAGCCAAGGGTTGGGGGGGGCCACCGGCTACACCTTC. Amino acid sequence: CASSQGLGGATGYTF.

The chain combines TRBV7-9 with TRBJ2-4, with 9 bases aligning to TRBD1. CDR3 length: 12 amino acids. Germline V CDR1 and CDR2: SEHNR, FQNEAQ (reference sequence). The J segment lost 8 bases and the V segment lost 7 bases, leaving 3 bases of the junction unmatched. The CDR3 sequence: CASKTGGDIQYF. CDR3 DNA: TGTGCCAGCAAGACAGGGGGGGACATTCAGTACTTC.

This clonotype is classed as medium-sized. The V call is TRBV20-1, the J call TRBJ1-6; 9 bases match TRBD1. Germline V CDR1 and CDR2: DFQATT, SNEGSKA (reference sequence). V was pared by 5 bases and J by 9 bases, with 5 bases of the junction left unmatched. The CDR3 has 13 amino acids. CDR3 bases: TGCAGTGCTTTCTTGGACAGGGGTTCACCCCTCCACTTT. It encodes CSAFLDRGSPLHF.

The chain employs TRBV5-1 and TRBJ2-1, with D perhaps matching TRBD2 (6 bases). Trimming left V 3 bases short and J 10 bases short, with 17 bases between. CDR3 length equals 14 residues. CDR1 SGHRS and CDR2 YFSETQ come from the germline V gene. CDR3 DNA sequence: TGCGCCAGCAGCTGGCGGGGCTTCGTTCTCGAGCAGTTCTTC. Protein: CASSWRGFVLEQFF.

This clonotype has just a few counts. The rearrangement joins TRBV19 to TRBJ1-4, with D unclear. The V and J ends lost 4 bases and 8 bases respectively, with 14 bases between them. The CDR3 contains 14 residues. Per germline, CDR1 LNHDA and CDR2 SQIVND (reference sequence). CDR3 residues: CASSSGLSPEKLFF. The DNA for the CDR3 is TGTGCCAGTAGTAGCGGACTGTCCCCGGAAAAACTGTTTTTT.

The V gene is TRBV7-9, the J gene TRBJ1-1, with TRBD1 matching over 9 bases. J was trimmed by 3 bases and V by 2 bases; bases with no gene match: 10. This CDR3 region has 17 residues. Germline loops: CDR1 SEHNR, CDR2 FQNEAQ (reference sequence). This chain's CDR3 is CASSLRTGVWEDTEAFF. Here the CDR3 DNA reads TGTGCCAGCAGCTTACGGACAGGGGTATGGGAGGACACTGAAGCTTTCTTT.